A single T cell receptor beta chain is shown here with its context. The antigen remains undetermined. The sample is drawn from a study of CD8+ T cells in alopecia areata. In the study overall: Treated individuals took tofacitinib by mouth, 5 to 10 mg twice daily.

Lesional scalp tissue (obtained by punch biopsy) and peripheral blood were collected from alopecia areata patients. Points from the study as a whole: Higher clonality and more expanded CD8+ clones appeared in lesional than normal scalp. Scalp sample data also include resident alphabeta T cells from normal skin.

The CDR3 is made up of 11 amino acids. Per the germline V gene, CDR1 is DFQATT and CDR2 is SNEGSKA (reference sequence). V was trimmed by 0 bases and J by 9 bases, leaving 6 bases between them. RNA was extracted and reverse transcribed into cDNA as the sequencing template. This table comes from immunoSEQ multiplex PCR, and its TCRdb copy is limited to in-frame clones, with some not included. The sample holds 130,000 to 150,000 clones, 47% seen once. Sequenced sample: CD4+ T cells sorted from blood. The gene calls are TRBV20-1 and TRBJ1-5; no firm D call. The TCR sequence derives from a human donor with alopecia areata. This chain's CDR3 is CSARDQRPQHF. CDR3 coding DNA: TGCAGTGCTAGAGACCAACGGCCCCAGCATTTT.